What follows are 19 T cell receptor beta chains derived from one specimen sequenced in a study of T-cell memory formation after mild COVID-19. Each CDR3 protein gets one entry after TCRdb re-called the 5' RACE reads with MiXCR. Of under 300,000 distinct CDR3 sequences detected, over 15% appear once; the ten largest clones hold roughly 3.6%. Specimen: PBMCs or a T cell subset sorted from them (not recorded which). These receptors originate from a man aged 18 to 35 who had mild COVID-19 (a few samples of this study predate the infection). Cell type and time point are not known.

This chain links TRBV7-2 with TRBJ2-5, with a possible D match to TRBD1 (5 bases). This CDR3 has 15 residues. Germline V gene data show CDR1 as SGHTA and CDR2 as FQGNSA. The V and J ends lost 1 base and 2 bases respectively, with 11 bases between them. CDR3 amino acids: CASSLVVAGQETQYF. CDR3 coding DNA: TGTGCCAGCAGCTTAGTGGTGGCAGGGCAAGAGACCCAGTACTTC.

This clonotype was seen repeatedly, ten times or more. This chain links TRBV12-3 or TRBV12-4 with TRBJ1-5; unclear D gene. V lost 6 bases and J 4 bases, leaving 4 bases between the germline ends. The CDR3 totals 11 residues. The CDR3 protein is CASSLNQPQHF. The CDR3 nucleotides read TGTGCCAGCAGCCTGAATCAGCCCCAGCATTTT.

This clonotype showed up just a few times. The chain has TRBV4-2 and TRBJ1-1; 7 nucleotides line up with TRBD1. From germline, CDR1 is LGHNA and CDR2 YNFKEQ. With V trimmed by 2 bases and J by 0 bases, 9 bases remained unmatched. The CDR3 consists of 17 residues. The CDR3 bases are TGTGCCAGCAGCCAACTCTCAGGGGGGTCAGTGAACACTGAAGCTTTCTTT. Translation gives CASSQLSGGSVNTEAFF.

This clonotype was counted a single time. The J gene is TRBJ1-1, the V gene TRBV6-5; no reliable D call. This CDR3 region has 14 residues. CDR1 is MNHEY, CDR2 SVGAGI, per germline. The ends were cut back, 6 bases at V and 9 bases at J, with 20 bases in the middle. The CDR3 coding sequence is TGTGCCAGCAGCCCATTCCGTGGGCACGGGCAAGCTTTCTTT. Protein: CASSPFRGHGQAFF.

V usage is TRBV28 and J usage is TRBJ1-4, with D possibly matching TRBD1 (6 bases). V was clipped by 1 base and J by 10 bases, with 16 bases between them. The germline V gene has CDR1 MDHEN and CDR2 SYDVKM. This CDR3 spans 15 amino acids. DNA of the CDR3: TGTGCCAGCAGTTTATACAAGGGGGTCGGGGGAAAACTGTTTTTT. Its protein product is CASSLYKGVGGKLFF.

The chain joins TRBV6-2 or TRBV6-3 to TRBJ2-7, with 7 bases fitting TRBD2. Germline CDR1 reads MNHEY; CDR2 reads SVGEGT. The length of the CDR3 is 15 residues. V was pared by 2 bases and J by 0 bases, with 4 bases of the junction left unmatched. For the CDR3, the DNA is TGTGCCAGCAGTTACCCAGCTAGCGGCTCCTACGAGCAGTACGTC. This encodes CASSYPASGSYEQYV.

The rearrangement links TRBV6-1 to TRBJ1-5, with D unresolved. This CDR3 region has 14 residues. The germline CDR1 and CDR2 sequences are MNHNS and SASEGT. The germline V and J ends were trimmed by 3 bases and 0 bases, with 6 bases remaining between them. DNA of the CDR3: TGTGCCAGCAGTGATACGGCTAGCAATCAGCCCCAGCATTTT. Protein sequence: CASSDTASNQPQHF.

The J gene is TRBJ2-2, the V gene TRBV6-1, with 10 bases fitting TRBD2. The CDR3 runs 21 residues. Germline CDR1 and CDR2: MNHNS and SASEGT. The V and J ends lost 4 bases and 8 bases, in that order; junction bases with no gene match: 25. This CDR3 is CASSAQGAPLRLAGRTGELFF. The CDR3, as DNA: TGTGCCAGCAGTGCGCAAGGGGCCCCCCTTAGACTAGCGGGCAGAACTGGGGAGCTGTTTTTT.

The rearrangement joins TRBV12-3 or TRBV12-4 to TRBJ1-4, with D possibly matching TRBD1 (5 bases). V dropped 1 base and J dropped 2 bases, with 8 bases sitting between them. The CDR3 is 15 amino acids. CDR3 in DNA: TGTGCCAGCAGTTTAGGACAGAGCACTAATGAAAAACTGTTTTTT. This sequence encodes CASSLGQSTNEKLFF.

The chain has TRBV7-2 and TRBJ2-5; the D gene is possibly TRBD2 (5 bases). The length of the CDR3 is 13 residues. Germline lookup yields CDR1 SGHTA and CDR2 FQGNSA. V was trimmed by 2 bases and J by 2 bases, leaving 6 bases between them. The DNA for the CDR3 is TGTGCCAGCAGCTTACGGGATCAAGAGACCCAGTACTTC. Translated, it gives CASSLRDQETQYF.

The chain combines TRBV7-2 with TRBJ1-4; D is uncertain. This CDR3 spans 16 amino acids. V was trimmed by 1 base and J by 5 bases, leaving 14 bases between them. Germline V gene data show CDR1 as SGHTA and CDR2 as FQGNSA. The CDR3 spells CASSLVSGRINEKLFF. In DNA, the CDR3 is TGTGCCAGCAGCTTAGTGTCGGGCAGAATAAATGAAAAACTGTTTTTT. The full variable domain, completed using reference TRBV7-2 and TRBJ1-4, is GAGVSQSPSNKVTEKGKDVELRCDPISGHTALYWYRQSLGQGLEFLIYFQGNSAPDKSGLPSDRFSAERTGGSVSTLTIQRTQQEDSAVYLCASSLVSGRINEKLFFGSGTQLSVL.

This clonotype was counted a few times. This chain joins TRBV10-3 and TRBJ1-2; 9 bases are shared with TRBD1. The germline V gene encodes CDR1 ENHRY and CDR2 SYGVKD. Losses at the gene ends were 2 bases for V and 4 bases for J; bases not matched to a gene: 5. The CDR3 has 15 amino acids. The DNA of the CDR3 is TGTGCCATCAGTGAGCCGGAACAGGGGGCCTATGGCTACACCTTC. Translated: CAISEPEQGAYGYTF.

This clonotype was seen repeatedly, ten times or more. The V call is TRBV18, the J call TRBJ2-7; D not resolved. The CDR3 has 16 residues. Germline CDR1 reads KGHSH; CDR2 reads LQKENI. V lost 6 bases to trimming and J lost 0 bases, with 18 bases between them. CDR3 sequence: CASSLPRGRSSYEQYF. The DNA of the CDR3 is TGTGCCAGCTCCCTACCACGAGGACGGAGCTCCTACGAGCAGTACTTC.

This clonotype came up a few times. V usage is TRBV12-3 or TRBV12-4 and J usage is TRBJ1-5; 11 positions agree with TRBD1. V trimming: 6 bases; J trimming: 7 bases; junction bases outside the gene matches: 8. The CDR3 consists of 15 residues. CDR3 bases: TGTGCCAGCAGCTGGGGACAGGGGGGGGGGCAGCCCCAGCATTTT. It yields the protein CASSWGQGGGQPQHF.

In DNA form, the CDR3 reads TGTGCCAGCAGCTGGGACTGGTCCCGCGCCGGGGAGCTGTTTTTT. Amino acids: CASSWDWSRAGELFF. J is TRBJ2-2 and V is TRBV6-5, with a tentative D call TRBD2 (6 bases). CDR3 length: 15 residues. V was cut by 6 bases and J by 6 bases, with 17 bases left in between. From germline, CDR1 is MNHEY and CDR2 SVGAGI.

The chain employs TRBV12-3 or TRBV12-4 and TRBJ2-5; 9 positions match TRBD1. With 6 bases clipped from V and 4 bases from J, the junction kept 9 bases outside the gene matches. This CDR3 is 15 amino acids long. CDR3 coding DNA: TGTGCCAGCAGCGCGGACAGGGGAAGGGGAGAGACCCAGTACTTC. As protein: CASSADRGRGETQYF.

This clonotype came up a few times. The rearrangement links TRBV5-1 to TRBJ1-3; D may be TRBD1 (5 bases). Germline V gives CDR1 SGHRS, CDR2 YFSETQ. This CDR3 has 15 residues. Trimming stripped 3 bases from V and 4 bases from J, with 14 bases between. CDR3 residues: CASSSSSTAGNTIYF. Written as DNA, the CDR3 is TGCGCCAGCAGCTCCTCCTCGACAGCCGGAAACACCATATATTTT.

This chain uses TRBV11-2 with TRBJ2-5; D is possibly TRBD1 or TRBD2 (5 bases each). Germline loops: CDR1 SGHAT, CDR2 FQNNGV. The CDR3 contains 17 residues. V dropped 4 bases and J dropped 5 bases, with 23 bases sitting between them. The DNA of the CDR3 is TGTGCCAGCAGCTCCCATAGGGGCCCTCGGTGGGGGGAGACCCAGTACTTC. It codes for CASSSHRGPRWGETQYF.

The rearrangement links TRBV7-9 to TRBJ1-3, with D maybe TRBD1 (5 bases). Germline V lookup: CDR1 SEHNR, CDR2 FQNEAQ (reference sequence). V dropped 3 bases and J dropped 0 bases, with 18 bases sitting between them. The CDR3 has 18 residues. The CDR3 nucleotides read TGTGCCAGCAGCTTTGGTGGTCGGACATCCTCCTCTGGAAACACCATATATTTT. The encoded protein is CASSFGGRTSSSGNTIYF.